This T cell receptor beta chain was identified during a study of cytomegalovirus exposure and HLA in healthy donors. 13 Jbeta primers and 60 Vbeta primers were used for the PCR. This table comes from immunoSEQ multiplex PCR, and its TCRdb copy is limited to in-frame clones, with some not included. The sample has over 150,000 clones, over 80% seen once. V lost 0 bases to trimming and J lost 8 bases; unmatched junction nucleotides: 4. The length of the CDR3 is 15 residues. The germline gives CDR1 LNHNV, CDR2 YYDKDF (reference sequence). The chain joins TRBV15 to TRBJ2-1, with 10 positions matching TRBD2. Sequenced input: PBMCs. The TCR was taken from a man aged 50 or older in good health and CMV-seronegative. In nucleotides, the CDR3 is TGTGCCACCAGCAGAGATCCTAGCGGGAGCCATGAGCAGTTCTTC. Translation: CATSRDPSGSHEQFF.